The 21 T cell receptor beta chains listed next were all sequenced from one sample in a study of T cell responses to AZD1222 COVID-19 vaccine. Clones were sequenced by immunoSEQ multiplex PCR, and TCRdb holds only the in-frame ones, with some missing. The sample has approximately 140,000 clones, around 93% seen once. Sample: peripheral blood, taken on day 0 of AZD1222 vaccination. These receptors were taken from an adult in good health.

This chain connects TRBV5-1 to TRBJ2-1; 10 positions match TRBD2. Germline V gene lookup returns CDR1 SGHRS and CDR2 YFSETQ. J was trimmed by 5 bases and V by 4 bases; bases with no gene match: 18. This CDR3 contains 19 residues. CDR3 protein: CASSHGTSVLRSAHNEQFF. CDR3 nucleotide sequence: TGCGCCAGCAGCCATGGGACTAGCGTTCTACGCAGTGCCCACAATGAGCAGTTCTTC. Based on the CDR3 plus reference TRBV5-1 and TRBJ2-1, the full variable domain is KAGVTQTPRYLIKTRGQQVTLSCSPISGHRSVSWYQQTPGQGLQFLFEYFSETQRNKGNFPGRFSGRQFSNSRSEMNVSTLELGDSALYLCASSHGTSVLRSAHNEQFFGPGTRLTVL.

V is TRBV5-4 and J is TRBJ2-5; 10 positions match TRBD2. The CDR3 is 13 amino acids. Germline V lookup: CDR1 SGHNT, CDR2 YYREEE (reference sequence). V was pared by 3 bases and J by 4 bases, with 0 bases of the junction left unmatched. The CDR3 coding sequence is TGTGCCAGCAGCTGGACTAGCGGAGAGACCCAGTACTTC. It yields the protein CASSWTSGETQYF. The complete variable domain, with remaining parts taken from reference TRBV5-4 and TRBJ2-5, reads ETGVTQSPTHLIKTRGQQVTLRCSSQSGHNTVSWYQQALGQGPQFIFQYYREEENGRGNFPPRFSGLQFPNYSSELNVNALELDDSALYLCASSWTSGETQYFGPGTRLLVL.

This clone was counted between two and nine times. The chain couples TRBV7-9 to TRBJ1-1; the D gene is possibly TRBD1 (6 bases). The CDR3 is 13 residues long. V was pared by 5 bases and J by 5 bases, with 12 bases between. Germline CDR1 is SEHNR and CDR2 is FQNEAQ (reference sequence). CDR3 protein: CASSLTGMTEAFF. The CDR3 DNA follows: TGTGCCAGCAGCCTTACAGGGATGACTGAAGCTTTCTTT.

The chain uses TRBV12-2 and TRBJ2-7; TRBD2, the table's D call, was not compared with the DNA. TRBV12-2 is noted as a pseudogene. The CDR3 is 19 amino acids. The CDR3 coding sequence is TGTGCAAGTCGCCCCGGGAGGGGGATTCGGGCAGAACTCCCCTACGAGCAGTACTTC. Residues: CASRPGRGIRAELPYEQYF.

V usage is TRBV19 and J usage is TRBJ2-1; TRBD2 matches 13 bases. V trimming: 3 bases; J trimming: 7 bases; junction bases outside the gene matches: 6. Germline assignment: CDR1 LNHDA and CDR2 SQIVND (reference sequence). This CDR3 region has 16 residues. The DNA for the CDR3 is TGTGCCAGTAGTATCCACCGGACTAGCGGGGGTAATGAGCAGTTCTTC. As protein: CASSIHRTSGGNEQFF.

V usage is TRBV5-1 and J usage is TRBJ1-1, with TRBD1 identical over 7 bases. This CDR3 is built from 15 residues. Germline V gene lookup returns CDR1 SGHRS and CDR2 YFSETQ. Trimming removed 2 bases from V and 0 bases from J; junction bases left unmatched: 4. In DNA form, the CDR3 reads TGCGCCAGCAGCTTAAGGACAGGACTGAACACTGAAGCTTTCTTT. Its protein product is CASSLRTGLNTEAFF. Complete variable domain (other parts from reference TRBV5-1 and TRBJ1-1): KAGVTQTPRYLIKTRGQQVTLSCSPISGHRSVSWYQQTPGQGLQFLFEYFSETQRNKGNFPGRFSGRQFSNSRSEMNVSTLELGDSALYLCASSLRTGLNTEAFFGQGTRLTVV.

In its sample, this clone was seen once. The V gene is TRBV5-1, the J gene TRBJ2-3; 16 bases line up with TRBD2. CDR3 length: 18 residues. The V segment lost 3 bases and the J segment 0 bases; nucleotides outside the gene matches: 4. CDR1 is SGHRS, CDR2 YFSETQ, per germline. CDR3 loop: CASSSGGLAGGSTDTQYF. The CDR3 nucleotides read TGCGCCAGCAGCTCGGGGGGACTAGCGGGAGGGAGCACAGATACGCAGTATTTT. The full variable domain, rest sourced from reference TRBV5-1 and TRBJ2-3, is KAGVTQTPRYLIKTRGQQVTLSCSPISGHRSVSWYQQTPGQGLQFLFEYFSETQRNKGNFPGRFSGRQFSNSRSEMNVSTLELGDSALYLCASSSGGLAGGSTDTQYFGPGTRLTVL.

V gene TRBV9 combines with J gene TRBJ2-1; D is uncertain. This CDR3 has 12 residues. V shed 3 bases and J shed 6 bases, with 7 bases lying between them. Germline CDR1 reads SGDLS; CDR2 reads YYNGEE. In DNA form, the CDR3 reads TGTGCCAGCAGCGAGTTGAGCAATGAGCAGTTCTTC. It translates to CASSELSNEQFF.

The rearrangement links TRBV5-1 to TRBJ1-1, with 10 bases lining up with TRBD1. The length of the CDR3 is 14 residues. With V trimmed by 6 bases and J by 10 bases, 12 bases remained unmatched. CDR1 is SGHRS, CDR2 YFSETQ, per germline. Here the CDR3 reads CASKGGDRGRGAFF. CDR3 DNA: TGCGCCAGCAAAGGTGGGGACAGGGGAAGGGGAGCTTTCTTT.

V gene TRBV7-2 combines with J gene TRBJ2-1; 7 nucleotides match TRBD1. CDR1 and CDR2 (germline): SGHTA, FQGNSA. With 6 bases clipped from V and 4 bases from J, the junction kept 9 bases outside the gene matches. The CDR3 contains 15 residues. The CDR3 nucleotides are TGTGCCAGCAGTAAAGGGGGCCGCCAATACAATGAGCAGTTCTTC. Protein: CASSKGGRQYNEQFF.

The count of this clone is one. This chain connects TRBV7-6 to TRBJ1-2; tentatively, D is TRBD1 (6 bases). This CDR3 has 14 amino acids. Germline CDR1 reads SGHVS; CDR2 reads FNYEAQ. Deletions cut 1 base from V and 7 bases from J, with 13 bases between. The CDR3 spells CASSLVPGGGGYTF. The CDR3 region has the DNA TGTGCCAGCAGCTTAGTCCCGGGGGGCGGTGGCTACACCTTC.

The chain links TRBV5-4 to TRBJ2-1; TRBD1 might be the D (6 bases). The CDR3 consists of 15 residues. Per the germline V gene, CDR1 is SGHNT and CDR2 is YYREEE (reference sequence). V was pared by 0 bases and J by 0 bases, with 7 bases between. Here the CDR3 reads CASSLGQVSYNEQFF. In nucleotides, the CDR3 is TGTGCCAGCAGCTTGGGACAGGTCTCCTACAATGAGCAGTTCTTC.

V gene TRBV11-2 combines with J gene TRBJ1-2; D is uncertain. Trimming removed 1 base at V and 0 bases at J, with 9 bases between. CDR3 length: 15 amino acids. The V gene's germline CDR1 is SGHAT and CDR2 FQNNGV. Written as DNA, the CDR3 is TGTGCCAGCAGCTTAGGGAGGGTAGCTAACTATGGCTACACCTTC. It encodes CASSLGRVANYGYTF. Full variable domain (outside the CDR3, taken from reference TRBV11-2 and TRBJ1-2): EAGVAQSPRYKIIEKRQSVAFWCNPISGHATLYWYQQILGQGPKLLIQFQNNGVVDDSQLPKDRFSAERLKGVDSTLKIQPAKLEDSAVYLCASSLGRVANYGYTFGSGTRLTVV.

The chain recombines TRBV7-3 with TRBJ2-1; possible D gene TRBD2, 6 bases. The length of the CDR3 is 20 residues. Germline loops: CDR1 SGHTA, CDR2 FQGTGA. V shed 5 bases and J shed 5 bases, with 31 bases lying between them. DNA of the CDR3: TGTGCCAGCAGCCGAAGGCGGGGCCTAGGAAGCGGCCTTATTGACAATGAGCAGTTCTTC. It is translated as CASSRRRGLGSGLIDNEQFF.

The chain is built from TRBV11-3 and TRBJ2-7, with 7 bases fitting TRBD2. CDR1 is SGHNT and CDR2 is YENEEA in the germline V gene. CDR3 length: 14 residues. V was clipped by 7 bases and J by 4 bases; unmatched bases: 10. The CDR3 region has the DNA TGTGCCAGCACCCAGGGAGGGAAAAGGTACGAGCAGTACTTC. Protein: CASTQGGKRYEQYF. The whole variable domain, remainder taken from reference TRBV11-3 and TRBJ2-7, is EAGVVQSPRYKIIEKKQPVAFWCNPISGHNTLYWYLQNLGQGPELLIRYENEEAVDDSQLPKDRFSAERLKGVDSTLKIQPAELGDSAVYLCASTQGGKRYEQYFGPGTRLTVT.

This chain's CDR3 is CASTAPGLAGGQWYF. For the CDR3, the DNA is TGTGCCAGCACCGCCCCGGGACTAGCGGGGGGCCAATGGTATTTT. The V and J genes are TRBV27 and TRBJ2-3, with 15 bases identical to TRBD2. CDR3 length: 15 residues. Looked up from germline, CDR1 is MNHEY and CDR2 is SMNVEV (reference sequence). V was pared by 7 bases and J by 14 bases, with 13 bases of the junction left unmatched.

The CDR3 spells CASSPDRNSPLHF. CDR3 sequence (DNA): TGTGCCAGCAGCCCGGACAGAAATTCACCCCTCCACTTT. V gene TRBV7-3 combines with J gene TRBJ1-6, with D perhaps TRBD1 (6 bases). Trimming removed 5 bases from V and 7 bases from J, with 9 bases in between. This CDR3 region has 13 residues. Germline loops: CDR1 SGHTA, CDR2 FQGTGA.

The chain is built from TRBV19 and TRBJ2-1, with D perhaps TRBD1 or TRBD2 (5 bases each). The V end was cut by 0 bases, the J end by 0 bases, with 6 bases between. Germline lookup yields CDR1 LNHDA and CDR2 SQIVND (reference sequence). CDR3 length equals 15 residues. CDR3 loop: CASSIEGVSYNEQFF. The DNA of the CDR3 is TGTGCCAGTAGTATAGAGGGGGTCTCCTACAATGAGCAGTTCTTC. The entire variable domain, with the rest obtained from reference TRBV19 and TRBJ2-1, is as follows: DGGITQSPKYLFRKEGQNVTLSCEQNLNHDAMYWYRQDPGQGLRLIYYSQIVNDFQKGDIAEGYSVSREKKESFPLTVTSAQKNPTAFYLCASSIEGVSYNEQFFGPGTRLTVL.

This rearrangement joins TRBV15 to TRBJ1-4; 8 bases agree with TRBD1. J lost 7 bases, V lost 2 bases, and 6 bases had no gene match. This CDR3 has 15 amino acids. From germline, CDR1 is LNHNV and CDR2 YYDKDF (reference sequence). The CDR3 spells CATSRPGQGGEKLFF. The CDR3 coding sequence is TGTGCCACCAGCAGACCCGGACAGGGAGGTGAAAAACTGTTTTTT.

The chain joins TRBV6-5 to TRBJ1-2, with D possibly matching TRBD1 (6 bases). Per germline, CDR1 MNHEY and CDR2 SVGAGI. Trimming removed 0 bases at V and 2 bases at J, with 13 bases between. The CDR3 is 16 amino acids. CDR3 amino acids: CASSYSGGRGNYGYTF. CDR3 nucleotides: TGTGCCAGCAGTTACTCTGGCGGCAGGGGCAACTATGGCTACACCTTC.

The CDR3 sequence is CASSGGQGPDFF. In nucleotides, the CDR3 is TGTGCCAGCAGCGGGGGACAGGGGCCCGATTTCTTC. The chain combines TRBV7-2 with TRBJ2-1, with 10 bases matching TRBD1. Unmatched junction bases numbered 8, after V lost 5 bases and J lost 16 bases. The CDR3 extends over 12 amino acids. Germline CDR1 SGHTA, CDR2 FQGNSA. The variable domain in full, completed from reference TRBV7-2 and TRBJ2-1, reads GAGVSQSPSNKVTEKGKDVELRCDPISGHTALYWYRQSLGQGLEFLIYFQGNSAPDKSGLPSDRFSAERTGGSVSTLTIQRTQQEDSAVYLCASSGGQGPDFFGPGTRLTVL.